Listed below are T cell receptor beta chains from one sample, sequenced in a study of vaccination effects on CD4 cells after COVID-19. Which antigens these TCRs recognize remains unknown. Generated by immunoSEQ multiplex PCR, the TCRdb table keeps only in-frame clones and is missing some. The sample shows more than 45,000 clones, roughly three quarters of them seen only once. The specimen was CD4+ T cells from PBMCs cultured with HIV peptides, collected before COVID-19 vaccination. These receptors were taken from a human donor who had a prior SARS-CoV-2 infection. CDR3s include the opening cysteine and the closing phenylalanine or tryptophan. D genes are given only for firm matches. Size tells how often a clone was seen (once, few, many) or the class of an expanded clone, and some rows leave it out.

v_call	clone_size	cdr3_length	j_call	d_call	cdr3_aa	cdr3_nt
TRBV27	NA	14	TRBJ2-2	TRBD1	CASRTQGAGGELFF	TGTGCCAGCAGAACCCAGGGGGCGGGCGGGGAGCTGTTTTTT
TRBV6-2/TRBV6-3	NA	19	TRBJ2-5	TRBD2	CASSYRLAGGFDPSGTQYF	TGTGCCAGCAGTTACCGACTAGCGGGGGGGTTTGACCCTAGCGGGACCCAGTACTTC
TRBV12-3/TRBV12-4	NA	13	TRBJ1-4	NA	CASGHQANEKLFF	TGTGCCAGCGGCCATCAGGCTAATGAAAAACTGTTTTTT
TRBV6-5	NA	16	TRBJ2-5	TRBD1	CASSYSSGTDEETQYF	TGTGCCAGCAGTTACTCGAGTGGGACAGATGAAGAGACCCAGTACTTC
TRBV6-6	few	16	TRBJ2-2	NA	CASSYDGRSNTGELFF	TGTGCCAGCAGTTACGACGGGCGATCGAACACCGGGGAGCTGTTTTTT
TRBV4-1	NA	18	TRBJ2-1	NA	CASSPRDGSTSSYNEQFF	TGCGCCAGCAGCCCCAGGGACGGGAGTACCAGCTCCTACAATGAGCAGTTCTTC
TRBV7-8	once	14	TRBJ2-5	NA	CASSHDRIAETQYF	TGTGCCAGCAGCCACGATCGAATCGCCGAGACCCAGTACTTC
TRBV30	NA	13	TRBJ1-1	NA	CAWSVRGDTEAFF	TGTGCCTGGAGTGTACGGGGCGACACTGAAGCTTTCTTT
TRBV20-1	NA	13	TRBJ2-7	NA	CSASTWTSYEQYF	TGCAGTGCGAGTACTTGGACTTCTTACGAGCAGTACTTC
TRBV6-6	NA	16	TRBJ1-4	NA	CASTRGGSGTNEKLFF	TGTGCCAGCACGAGGGGGGGTTCCGGAACTAATGAAAAACTGTTTTTT
TRBV6-5	NA	12	TRBJ2-5	NA	CATRFGRETQYF	TGTGCCACCCGCTTCGGGAGAGAGACCCAGTACTTC
TRBV4-3	NA	15	TRBJ1-2	NA	CASSQDWGGNYGYTF	TGCGCCAGCAGCCAAGATTGGGGAGGGAACTATGGCTACACCTTC
TRBV2	once	13	TRBJ2-7	TRBD1	CASNSGTAYEQYF	TGTGCCAGCAATTCGGGGACAGCCTACGAGCAGTACTTC
TRBV5-1	NA	17	TRBJ2-2	NA	CASSLQPGHGNTGELFF	TGCGCCAGCAGCTTGCAGCCCGGGCATGGGAACACCGGGGAGCTGTTTTTT
TRBV12-3/TRBV12-4	NA	13	TRBJ2-4	NA	CASSWDPRNIQYF	TGTGCCAGCAGTTGGGACCCGCGTAACATTCAGTACTTC
TRBV7-8	NA	15	TRBJ2-1	NA	CASSLGYNRGNEQFF	TGTGCCAGCAGCTTAGGGTACAACCGGGGAAATGAGCAGTTCTTC
TRBV25-1	few	13	TRBJ2-2	NA	CASTGVWTGELFF	TGTGCCAGCACAGGGGTCTGGACCGGGGAGCTGTTTTTT
TRBV5-6	NA	15	TRBJ1-3	NA	CASSLGPDTGNTIYF	TGTGCCAGCAGCTTGGGGCCGGACACTGGAAACACCATATATTTT
TRBV2	NA	14	TRBJ2-5	NA	CASRASESRGTQYF	TGTGCCAGCAGGGCCTCTGAGAGCAGGGGCACCCAGTACTTC
TRBV5-4	NA	14	TRBJ2-2	NA	CASSLSGGSGELFF	TGTGCCAGCAGCTTGTCAGGCGGATCCGGGGAGCTGTTTTTT
TRBV5-1	NA	17	TRBJ1-5	TRBD1	CASSLGTGGNRNQPQHF	TGCGCCAGCAGTCTTGGGACAGGGGGTAATCGCAATCAGCCCCAGCATTTT
TRBV12-5	NA	17	TRBJ2-1	TRBD2	CASGAYLAGEVKFKQFF	TGTGCTAGTGGCGCCTACTTAGCGGGAGAGGTAAAGTTCAAGCAGTTCTTC
TRBV2	NA	14	TRBJ2-3	NA	CASSELSRTDTQYF	TGTGCCAGCAGTGAGCTTTCACGCACAGATACGCAGTATTTT
TRBV6-1	NA	16	TRBJ1-6	TRBD1	CASSEMDRGAHSPLHF	TGTGCCAGCAGTGAAATGGACAGGGGCGCGCATTCACCCCTCCACTTT
TRBV15	NA	17	TRBJ2-3	NA	CATSRWGPSEFTDTQYF	TGTGCCACCAGCCGATGGGGTCCTAGCGAGTTCACAGATACGCAGTATTTT
TRBV7-8	once	13	TRBJ1-1	NA	CASSLVVGQEAFF	TGTGCCAGCAGCTTAGTGGTGGGGCAGGAGGCTTTCTTT
TRBV6-5	NA	15	TRBJ2-3	TRBD2	CASSYGFLGGDTQYF	TGTGCCAGCAGTTATGGATTTTTGGGGGGGGATACGCAGTATTTT
TRBV2	NA	16	TRBJ1-2	TRBD1	CASSVHKDRRDYGYTF	TGTGCCAGCAGCGTACACAAGGACAGGAGGGACTATGGCTACACCTTC
TRBV6-5	NA	12	TRBJ1-2	NA	CASSSRPGGHTF	TGTGCCAGCAGTTCTCGCCCCGGGGGCCACACCTTC
TRBV7-2	NA	15	TRBJ2-5	TRBD2	CASSRTSGSAETQYF	TGTGCCAGCAGCCGGACTAGCGGGAGTGCTGAGACCCAGTACTTC
TRBV5-6	NA	14	TRBJ1-1	TRBD1	CASSLFPGTGVTFF	TGTGCCAGCAGCTTGTTTCCAGGGACAGGCGTAACTTTCTTT
TRBV24-1	NA	15	TRBJ1-5	TRBD1	CATRSGQGANQPQHF	TGTGCCACCAGGTCGGGACAGGGGGCGAATCAGCCCCAGCATTTT
TRBV12-3/TRBV12-4	NA	12	TRBJ1-2	NA	CASSFSGNGYTF	TGTGCCAGCAGTTTCTCAGGGAATGGCTACACCTTC
TRBV2	NA	15	TRBJ2-2	NA	CASTSGTLSTGELFF	TGTGCCAGCACCTCCGGGACCCTTAGCACCGGGGAGCTGTTTTTT
TRBV7-2	NA	14	TRBJ2-7	NA	CASSLSTRSYEQYF	TGTGCCAGCAGCTTGAGCACTAGAAGCTACGAGCAGTACTTC
TRBV5-6	NA	13	TRBJ2-7	TRBD1	CASSRDRSYEQYF	TGTGCCAGCAGCCGGGACAGATCCTACGAGCAGTACTTC
TRBV18	NA	15	TRBJ2-3	TRBD2	CASSPTSGREDTQYF	TGTGCCAGCTCACCAACTAGCGGGAGGGAGGATACGCAGTATTTT
TRBV19	few	15	TRBJ1-4	NA	CASSIDPQSVDKLFF	TGTGCCAGTAGTATAGATCCACAGTCAGTTGACAAACTGTTTTTT